These T cell receptor beta chains were read from a single sample in a study of blood T cell repertoires in COVID-19. TCRdb's copy holds only in-frame clones and misses some; the assay was immunoSEQ multiplex PCR. The repertoire consists of under 300,000 clones, with roughly 90% occurring once and the leading ten covering 0.75% to 1%. Sequencing used PBMCs or T cells enriched from blood (not recorded which). The receptors stem from a woman aged 30 to 39 who had recovered from COVID-19. Both conserved end residues are part of each CDR3. D genes are given only for firm matches. The size entry is marked missing in some rows and otherwise reads once, few, many or a size class.

j_call | v_call | d_call | clone_size | cdr3_aa | cdr3_nt
TRBJ1-1 | TRBV9 | - | - | CASSGTGTTEAFF | TGTGCCAGCAGCGGTACAGGGACAACTGAAGCTTTCTTT
TRBJ2-3 | TRBV5-1 | TRBD2 | few | CASSLRVLTSGFTDTQYF | TGCGCCAGCAGCTTGAGGGTCTTGACTAGCGGATTCACAGATACGCAGTATTTT
TRBJ1-2 | TRBV5-6 | - | - | CASSLAQALYGYTF | TGTGCCAGCAGCTTGGCCCAGGCCCTCTATGGCTACACCTTC
TRBJ1-1 | TRBV19 | - | - | CASMRGTEAFF | TGTGCCAGTATGCGGGGCACTGAAGCTTTCTTT
TRBJ2-2 | TRBV7-3 | TRBD1 | - | CASSQRGTANTGELFF | TGTGCCAGCAGCCAACGAGGGACAGCCAACACCGGGGAGCTGTTTTTT
TRBJ2-3 | TRBV28 | - | - | CASSVPSGLNTDTQYF | TGTGCCAGCAGTGTCCCGAGCGGGCTCAACACAGATACGCAGTATTTT
TRBJ2-7 | TRBV4-2 | - | - | CASSQQEGNEQYF | TGTGCCAGCAGCCAACAGGAGGGAAACGAGCAGTACTTC
TRBJ2-2 | TRBV19 | TRBD2 | - | CASSQGLGTPGELFF | TGTGCCAGTAGTCAAGGACTAGGGACCCCCGGGGAGCTGTTTTTT
TRBJ1-2 | TRBV6-6 | - | once | CASSYGGRADGYTF | TGTGCCAGCAGTTACGGGGGCAGGGCGGATGGCTACACCTTC
TRBJ1-4 | TRBV6-5 | - | - | CATGQPATNEKLFF | TGTGCCACAGGACAGCCTGCAACTAATGAAAAACTGTTTTTT
TRBJ2-5 | TRBV28 | - | - | CASSFAGQETQYF | TGTGCCAGCAGTTTTGCGGGACAAGAGACCCAGTACTTC
TRBJ1-6 | TRBV7-6 | - | few | CASSSQVSPLHF | TGTGCCAGCAGCTCACAGGTTTCACCCCTCCACTTT
TRBJ2-7 | TRBV30 | - | - | CAWSILYEQYF | TGTGCCTGGAGTATTCTCTACGAGCAGTACTTC
TRBJ2-3 | TRBV7-2 | - | - | CASSLVVSSYDTQYF | TGTGCCAGCAGCTTAGTTGTTAGCAGCTACGATACGCAGTATTTT
TRBJ1-2 | TRBV7-6 | - | - | CASSQGSGTMGSYGYTF | TGTGCCAGCAGCCAGGGATCTGGGACAATGGGCTCGTATGGCTACACCTTC
TRBJ2-2 | TRBV7-3 | - | - | CASSSQGTGELFF | TGTGCCAGCAGCTCCCAGGGGACCGGGGAGCTGTTTTTT
TRBJ1-2 | TRBV6-5 | TRBD1 | - | CASSSDRPAGYTF | TGTGCCAGCAGTTCGGACAGGCCGGCTGGCTACACCTTC
TRBJ2-2 | TRBV5-1 | - | - | CASSLQGNTGELFF | TGCGCCAGCAGCTTACAGGGGAACACCGGGGAGCTGTTTTTT
TRBJ1-2 | TRBV7-2 | - | once | CASSLGGGDMVYGYTF | TGTGCCAGCAGCTTAGGCGGGGGGGACATGGTCTATGGCTACACCTTC
TRBJ1-2 | TRBV7-9 | TRBD1 | - | CASSLTGGILDYGYTF | TGTGCCAGCAGCTTGACAGGGGGGATATTGGACTATGGCTACACCTTC
TRBJ2-3 | TRBV5-1 | TRBD1 | - | CASSRGRLGQGVADTQYF | TGCGCCAGCAGCCGGGGGAGATTGGGACAGGGGGTCGCAGATACGCAGTATTTT
TRBJ2-2 | TRBV5-1 | - | - | CASSTPTGTTGELFF | TGCGCCAGCTCCACCCCGACAGGGACTACCGGGGAGCTGTTTTTT
TRBJ1-2 | TRBV6-1 | TRBD1 | - | CASSEIGDRGGYTF | TGTGCCAGCAGTGAAATTGGGGACAGGGGTGGCTACACCTTC
TRBJ1-6 | TRBV5-1 | - | - | CASSLAGYNSPLHF | TGCGCCAGCAGCTTGGCCGGGTATAATTCACCCCTCCACTTT
TRBJ1-3 | TRBV28 | TRBD1 | - | CASYRGLDTIYF | TGTGCCAGCTACAGGGGGTTAGACACCATATATTTT
TRBJ1-4 | TRBV11-2 | - | - | CASSLGLRAREKLFF | TGTGCCAGCAGCTTAGGTTTGCGCGCCCGGGAAAAACTGTTTTTT
TRBJ2-1 | TRBV28 | TRBD1 | - | CASQGAPRGNEQFF | TGTGCCAGCCAGGGGGCGCCGCGGGGCAATGAGCAGTTCTTC
TRBJ2-7 | TRBV15 | - | few | CATSRDPGFSYEQYF | TGTGCCACCAGCAGAGATCCGGGGTTCTCCTACGAGCAGTACTTC
TRBJ1-1 | TRBV10-3 | - | few | CAINSQRNTEAFF | TGTGCCATCAACTCCCAACGGAACACTGAAGCTTTCTTT
TRBJ2-2 | TRBV4-1 | - | - | CASYSYLRTELTWGTGELFF | TGCGCCAGCTACTCCTACCTTCGGACAGAACTAACTTGGGGAACCGGGGAGCTGTTTTTT